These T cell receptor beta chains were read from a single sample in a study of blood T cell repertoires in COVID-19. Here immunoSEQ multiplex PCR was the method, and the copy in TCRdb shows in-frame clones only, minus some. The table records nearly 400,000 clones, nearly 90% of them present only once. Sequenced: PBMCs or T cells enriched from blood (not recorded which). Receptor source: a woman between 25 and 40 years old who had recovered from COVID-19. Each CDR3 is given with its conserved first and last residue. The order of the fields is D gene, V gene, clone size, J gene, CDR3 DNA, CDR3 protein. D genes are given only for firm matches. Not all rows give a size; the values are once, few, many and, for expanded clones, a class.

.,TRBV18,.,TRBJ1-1,TGTGCCAGCTCACGAACAGGGACCACTGAAGCTTTCTTT,CASSRTGTTEAFF
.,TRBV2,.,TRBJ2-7,TGTGCCAGCAGTCAGCTACAGGGTGGGGAGGAGCAGTACTTC,CASSQLQGGEEQYF
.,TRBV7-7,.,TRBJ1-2,TGTGCTAGCAGCTTAGTCTCGCGGAGGAGGAACTATGGCTACACCTTC,CASSLVSRRRNYGYTF
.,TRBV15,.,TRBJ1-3,TGTGCCACCAGCACGGACAGTTTCGTAGGAAACACCATATATTTT,CATSTDSFVGNTIYF
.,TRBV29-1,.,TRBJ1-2,TGCAGCGTTGCGCCTGTAGGGACTGGGGAGATTCGATATGGCTACACCTTC,CSVAPVGTGEIRYGYTF
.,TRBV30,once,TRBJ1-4,TGTGCCTGGAGAGGCCGAATGCCCCAACCGAGGGGGGGGGCGGATGAAAAACTGTTTTTT,CAWRGRMPQPRGGADEKLFF
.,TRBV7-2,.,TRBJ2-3,TGTGCCAGCAGCCCTAGCCAGGTAGCAGATACGCAGTATTTT,CASSPSQVADTQYF
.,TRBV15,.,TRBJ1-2,TGTGCCACCAGCAGAGATCTTTCCTATGGCTACACCTTC,CATSRDLSYGYTF
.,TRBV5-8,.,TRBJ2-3,TGTGCCAGCAGCTTTACCCCTGCGGATACGCAGTATTTT,CASSFTPADTQYF
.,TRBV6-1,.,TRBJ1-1,TGTGCCAGCAGTGAGGGGCAGGGCCGGCTGAACACTGAAGCTTTCTTT,CASSEGQGRLNTEAFF
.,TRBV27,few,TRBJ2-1,TGTGCCAGCAGCCCCTTCGGCAGGCCCAGCACTTACAATGAGCAGTTCTTC,CASSPFGRPSTYNEQFF
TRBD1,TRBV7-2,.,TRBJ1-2,TGTGCCAGCAGCCCGCTGACACAGGGGATCTATGGCTACACCTTC,CASSPLTQGIYGYTF
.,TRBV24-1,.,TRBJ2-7,TGTGCCACCAGTGATTTCTGGAGGGGGCCAACACTCTACGAGCAGTACTTC,CATSDFWRGPTLYEQYF
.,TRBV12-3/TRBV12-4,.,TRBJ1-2,TGTGCCAGCAGTACACTTACAGAGTATGGCTACACCTTC,CASSTLTEYGYTF
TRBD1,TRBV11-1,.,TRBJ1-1,TGTGCCAGCAGCTTGCAGGGGGCGAACACTGAAGCTTTCTTT,CASSLQGANTEAFF
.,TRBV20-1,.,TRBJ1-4,TGCAGTGCTTGGTCGGATGAAAAACTGTTTTTT,CSAWSDEKLFF
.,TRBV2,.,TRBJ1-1,TGTGCCAGCAGTACCGGGGGGTGGACTGAAGCTTTCTTT,CASSTGGWTEAFF
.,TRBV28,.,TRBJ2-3,TGTGCCAGCAGTCCCACCAGGGGTAGCGGGCGCACAGATACGCAGTATTTT,CASSPTRGSGRTDTQYF
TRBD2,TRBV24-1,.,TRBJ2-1,TGTGCCACCAGTGATTGGGGACTAGCAGGGGGCAATGAGCAGTTCTTC,CATSDWGLAGGNEQFF
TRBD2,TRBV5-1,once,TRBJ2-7,TGCGCCAGCAGTCTTAGCGGGAGTTCCTACGAGCAGTACTTC,CASSLSGSSYEQYF
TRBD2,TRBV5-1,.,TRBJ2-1,TGCGCCAGCAGCCCGGGGACTAGCGGGGGAGGTGAGCAGTTCTTC,CASSPGTSGGGEQFF
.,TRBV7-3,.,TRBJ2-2,TGTGCCAGCAGCTTAACGGGCTCTGCCGCCGGGGAGCTGTTTTTT,CASSLTGSAAGELFF
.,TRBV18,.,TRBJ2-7,TGTGCCAGCTCACCGGGCCTCTCACCCGAGCAGTACTTC,CASSPGLSPEQYF
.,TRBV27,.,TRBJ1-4,TGTGCCAGCATGGCCCGTTCAACTAATGAAAAACTGTTTTTT,CASMARSTNEKLFF
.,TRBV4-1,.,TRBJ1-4,TGCGCCAGCAGCCGGGGCCGACATGAAAAACTGTTTTTT,CASSRGRHEKLFF
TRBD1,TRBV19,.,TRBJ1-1,TGTGCCACCCGGACAGGGGTAAACACTGAAGCTTTCTTT,CATRTGVNTEAFF
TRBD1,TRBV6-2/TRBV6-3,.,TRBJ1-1,TGTGCCAGCAGTTCAGACAGGGGCCTGAACACTGAAGCTTTCTTT,CASSSDRGLNTEAFF
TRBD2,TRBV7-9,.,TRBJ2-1,TGTGCCAGCAGCTTAGAGAGGTCCGGGAGGGCCCCTGATGAGCAGTTCTTC,CASSLERSGRAPDEQFF
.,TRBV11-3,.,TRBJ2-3,TGTGCCAGCTCTAGTATCACAGATACGCAGTATTTT,CASSSITDTQYF
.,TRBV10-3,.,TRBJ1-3,TGTGCCATCAGGACCGGGCGCTTGGGAGGAATTGGAAACACCATATATTTT,CAIRTGRLGGIGNTIYF
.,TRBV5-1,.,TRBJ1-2,TGCGCCAGCAGCTTGGGACAGCCTAACTATGGCTACACCTTC,CASSLGQPNYGYTF
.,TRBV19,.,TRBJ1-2,TGTGCCAGTAGTATGCGGCGGGGCAGGGAAGATGGCTACACCTTC,CASSMRRGREDGYTF
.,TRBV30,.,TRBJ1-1,TGTGCCTGGAGGAGGGGGGGGAACACTGAAGCTTTCTTT,CAWRRGGNTEAFF
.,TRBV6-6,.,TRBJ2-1,TGTGCCAGCAGTTACTCGATATCAGGAAATGAGCAGTTCTTC,CASSYSISGNEQFF
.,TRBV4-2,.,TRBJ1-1,TGTGCCAGCAGCCAAGATATACAGGCTGAAGCTTTCTTT,CASSQDIQAEAFF
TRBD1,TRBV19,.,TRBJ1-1,TGTGCCAGCTTGCAGGGGGGATGGACTGAAGCTTTCTTT,CASLQGGWTEAFF
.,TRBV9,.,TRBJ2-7,TGTGCCAGCAGCGTAGACTACCCCGGATCCTACGAGCAGTACTTC,CASSVDYPGSYEQYF
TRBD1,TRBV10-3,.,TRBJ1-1,TGTGCCATCAGTTCAGGACAGGGCCCCACTGAAGCTTTCTTT,CAISSGQGPTEAFF
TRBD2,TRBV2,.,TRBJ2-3,TGTGCCAGCAGAGAACTAGCGGGGGGCCAATCAGATACGCAGTATTTT,CASRELAGGQSDTQYF
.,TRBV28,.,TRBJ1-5,TGTGCCAGCACCCCCCTAAGGACAGCAAATCAGCCCCAGCATTTT,CASTPLRTANQPQHF
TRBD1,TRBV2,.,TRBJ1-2,TGTGCCAGCAGGGGAACAGGGGCTTTGAACTATGGCTACACCTTC,CASRGTGALNYGYTF
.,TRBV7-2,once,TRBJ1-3,TGTGCCAGCAGCGGACGGGGCTCTGGAAACACCATATATTTT,CASSGRGSGNTIYF
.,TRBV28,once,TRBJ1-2,TGTGCCAGCAGGTCTATTAGCTACACCTTC,CASRSISYTF
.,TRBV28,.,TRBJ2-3,TGTGCCAGCAGCCGAATCCCAACAGGGGATACGCAGTATTTT,CASSRIPTGDTQYF
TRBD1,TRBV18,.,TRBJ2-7,TGTGCCAGCTCAATAAGGACAGGTATCTCCTACGAGCAGTACTTC,CASSIRTGISYEQYF
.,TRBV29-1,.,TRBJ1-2,TGCAGCGTGGGGGCCGGGACCCACGGCTACACCTTC,CSVGAGTHGYTF
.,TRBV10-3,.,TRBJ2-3,TGTGCCATCCAGGGTTTATCACATACGCAGTATTTT,CAIQGLSHTQYF
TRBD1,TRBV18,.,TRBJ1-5,TGTGCCAGCTCACCAATACAGGGGGTGAATCAGCCCCAGCATTTT,CASSPIQGVNQPQHF
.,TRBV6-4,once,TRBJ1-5,TGTGCCAGCAGTGATATTTCTGGTGACAGCAATAGCAATCAGCCCCAGCATTTT,CASSDISGDSNSNQPQHF
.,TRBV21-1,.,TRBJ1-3,TGTGCCAGCAGCAAAGAGACAGTCTCTGGAAACACCATATATTTT,CASSKETVSGNTIYF
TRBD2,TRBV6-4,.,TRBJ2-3,TGTGCCAGCAGTGACGGGGGGGGGGGCACAGATACGCAGTATTTT,CASSDGGGGTDTQYF
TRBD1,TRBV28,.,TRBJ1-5,TGTGCCAGCAGTTTGGTCCACCGTCCCGGGACAGGGCGGCGGAACAATCAGCCCCAGCATTTT,CASSLVHRPGTGRRNNQPQHF
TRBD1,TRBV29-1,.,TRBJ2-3,TGCAGCGTCCAACCGGCCACAGGGGTGATCACAGATACGCAGTATTTT,CSVQPATGVITDTQYF
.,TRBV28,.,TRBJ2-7,TGTGCCAGCAGTTTATCGGGGGAAACACCCTCGATGGGGTACGAGCAGTACTTC,CASSLSGETPSMGYEQYF
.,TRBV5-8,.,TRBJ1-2,TGTGCCAGCAGCCCGATGGGGAGGTTCGGCTACACCTTC,CASSPMGRFGYTF